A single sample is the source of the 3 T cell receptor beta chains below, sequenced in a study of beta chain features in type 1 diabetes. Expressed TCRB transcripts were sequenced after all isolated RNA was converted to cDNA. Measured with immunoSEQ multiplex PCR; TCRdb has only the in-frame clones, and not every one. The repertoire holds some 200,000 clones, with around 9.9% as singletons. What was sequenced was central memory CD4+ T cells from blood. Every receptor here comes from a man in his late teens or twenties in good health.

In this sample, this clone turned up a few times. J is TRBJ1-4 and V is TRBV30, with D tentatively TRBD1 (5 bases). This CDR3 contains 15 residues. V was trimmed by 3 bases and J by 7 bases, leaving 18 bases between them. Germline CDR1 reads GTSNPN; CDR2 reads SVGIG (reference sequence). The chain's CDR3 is CAWSGGAVPAEKLFF. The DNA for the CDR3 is TGTGCCTGGAGCGGCGGGGCGGTTCCGGCTGAAAAACTGTTTTTT.

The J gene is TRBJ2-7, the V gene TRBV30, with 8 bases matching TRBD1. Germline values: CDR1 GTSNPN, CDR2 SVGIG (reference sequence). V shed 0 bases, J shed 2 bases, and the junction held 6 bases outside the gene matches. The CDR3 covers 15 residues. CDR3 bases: TGTGCCTGGAGTGTACAGGACAGGGCCACCTACGAGCAGTACTTC. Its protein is CAWSVQDRATYEQYF.

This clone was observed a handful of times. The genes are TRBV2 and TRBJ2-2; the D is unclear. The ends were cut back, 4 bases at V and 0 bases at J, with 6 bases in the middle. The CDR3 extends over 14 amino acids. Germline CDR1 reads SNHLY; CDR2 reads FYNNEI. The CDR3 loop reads CASSAETNTGELFF. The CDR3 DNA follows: TGTGCCAGCAGTGCGGAAACGAACACCGGGGAGCTGTTTTTT.